A selection of T cell receptor beta chains follows, all from one sample in a study of T cells in Graves' hyperthyroidism and ophthalmopathy. One entry per CDR3 protein results from TCRdb running MiXCR on the multiplex PCR reads. The table shows about 520,000 distinct CDR3 sequences, with approximately 25% occurring only once. The sample taken for sequencing was blood. Source of these receptors: a woman between 25 and 40 years old with Graves' ophthalmopathy. Each CDR3 is given with its conserved first and last residue. A D gene is named only where the DNA matches it firmly. The size entry is marked missing in some rows and otherwise reads once, few, many or a size class.

j_call d_call clone_size cdr3_length v_call cdr3_aa
TRBJ1-1 - many 11 TRBV6-5 CATAGITEAFF
TRBJ2-5 - many 13 TRBV10-3 CAIRAGAQETQYF
TRBJ1-5 - - 16 TRBV11-1 CASSLAVGPGNQPQHF
TRBJ1-2 - - 15 TRBV6-5 CASSYSGPTHYGYTF
TRBJ1-2 - many 14 TRBV9 CASSVVPGTHGYTF
TRBJ2-3 TRBD2 few 15 TRBV12-3/TRBV12-4 CASSLGGLVGDTQYF
TRBJ2-7 TRBD2 - 14 TRBV28 CASSRLAGGLEQYF
TRBJ2-7 TRBD1 many 14 TRBV20-1 CSASSPGQLYEQYF
TRBJ1-5 TRBD1 many 15 TRBV20-1 CSAGRQGDSNQPQHF
TRBJ1-1 - many 16 TRBV19 CASSIDLTGENTEAFF
TRBJ1-2 - many 13 TRBV10-3 CAISPDNLYGYTF
TRBJ1-2 - many 12 TRBV25-1 CASSDRPYGYTF
TRBJ1-1 - many 13 TRBV6-2/TRBV6-3 CASSYSISGEAFF
TRBJ2-7 - many 11 TRBV2 CASQAMNEQYF
TRBJ1-1 - - 14 TRBV12-3/TRBV12-4 CASSLGARSGEAFF
TRBJ2-2 - - 11 TRBV12-3/TRBV12-4 CASTFGGELFF
TRBJ1-3 TRBD1 many 15 TRBV27 CASSSWTGAGNTIYF
TRBJ1-2 - many 16 TRBV10-3 CAISDYLAGGAEGYTF